These 11 T cell receptor beta chains were sequenced from one sample in a study of blood T cell repertoires in COVID-19 (dated by TCRdb to the early 2020s). Library prep was done by the immunoSEQ multiplex PCR assay. TCRdb limited this immuneACCESS table to in-frame rearrangements with V and J called. A share of clones is missing; checked studies link under half to unresolved V genes, and the rest is unexplained. In this sample the table shows some 500,000 clones, 85% to 90% of which occur a single time. The biggest ten clones account for around 8% of the sample. Sequenced input: peripheral blood. These receptors were obtained from a woman between 50 and 59 years old with COVID-19, enrolled during active disease.

This clone was observed a single time. The chain employs TRBV2 and TRBJ2-3; 7 bases line up with TRBD2. J was trimmed by 4 bases and V by 7 bases; bases with no gene match: 5. The CDR3 length is 13 residues. Looked up from germline, CDR1 is SNHLY and CDR2 is FYNNEI. CDR3 in amino acids: CASIRTSADTQYF. In nucleotides, the CDR3 is TGTGCCAGCATAAGGACTAGTGCAGATACGCAGTATTTT.

The gene calls are TRBV24-1 and TRBJ2-5, with D uncertain. CDR1 and CDR2 (germline): KGHDR, SFDVKD. Trimming left V 3 bases short and J 2 bases short, with 9 bases between. The CDR3 runs 14 residues. CDR3: CATSDPQNQETQYF. CDR3 sequence (DNA): TGTGCCACCAGTGATCCACAGAATCAAGAGACCCAGTACTTC.

This chain uses TRBV19 with TRBJ1-1; D gene unclear. This CDR3 region has 16 residues. V was cut by 2 bases and J by 0 bases, with 13 bases left in between. Germline CDR1 and CDR2: LNHDA and SQIVND (reference sequence). The CDR3 DNA follows: TGTGCCAGTAGTATAAGATTCAGTCCCATGAACACTGAAGCTTTCTTT. It translates to CASSIRFSPMNTEAFF.

The chain joins TRBV2 to TRBJ2-3; D possibly corresponds to TRBD1 (6 bases). Germline loops: CDR1 SNHLY, CDR2 FYNNEI. The V and J ends lost 7 bases and 2 bases respectively, with 13 bases between them. This CDR3 spans 14 amino acids. CDR3 sequence: CASTRQVLTDTQYF. The CDR3 nucleotides read TGTGCCAGCACGCGACAGGTGCTCACAGATACGCAGTATTTT.

The V call is TRBV11-2, the J call TRBJ1-2; unclear D gene. Germline lookup yields CDR1 SGHAT and CDR2 FQNNGV. V shed 7 bases and J shed 0 bases, with 12 bases lying between them. The CDR3 covers 14 residues. As DNA, the CDR3 is TGTGCCAGCATGAGTACGGAGTCTAACTATGGCTACACCTTC. Its protein is CASMSTESNYGYTF.

This rearrangement joins TRBV27 to TRBJ1-2; 9 bases fit TRBD1. The CDR3 loop spans 13 amino acids. CDR1 and CDR2 from the germline V gene are MNHEY and SMNVEV (reference sequence). The V segment lost 6 bases and the J segment 2 bases; nucleotides outside the gene matches: 1. CDR3 sequence (DNA): TGTGCCAGCAGGGACAGGGGAAACTATGGCTACACCTTC. Its protein product is CASRDRGNYGYTF.

The gene calls are TRBV30 and TRBJ2-5; 9 bases line up with TRBD2. The CDR3 sequence is 17 residues long. The germline V gene encodes CDR1 GTSNPN and CDR2 SVGIG (reference sequence). V was pared by 1 base and J by 1 base, with 10 bases of the junction left unmatched. The CDR3 sequence is CAWSAGYLAGVQETQYF. As DNA, the CDR3 is TGTGCCTGGAGTGCGGGGTACTTAGCGGGAGTCCAAGAGACCCAGTACTTC.

The J gene is TRBJ1-4, the V gene TRBV16; D not resolved. Trimming took 4 bases from V and 8 from J, leaving 11 bases between them. The germline V gene has CDR1 KGHSY and CDR2 FQNENV. The CDR3 extends over 13 amino acids. CDR3 region: CASSRPNGEKLFF. The CDR3 bases are TGTGCCAGCAGCCGGCCAAACGGGGAAAAACTGTTTTTT.

J is TRBJ1-1 and V is TRBV25-1, with D possibly being TRBD1 (6 bases). Germline V CDR1 and CDR2: MGHDK, SYGVNS. The CDR3 extends over 15 amino acids. The germline V and J ends were trimmed by 0 bases and 5 bases, with 13 bases remaining between them. The CDR3 DNA follows: TGTGCCAGCAGTGAATATTTAGGGAGGGGGACTGAAGCTTTCTTT. Protein product: CASSEYLGRGTEAFF. Based on the CDR3 plus reference TRBV25-1 and TRBJ1-1, the full variable domain is EADIYQTPRYLVIGTGKKITLECSQTMGHDKMYWYQQDPGMELHLIHYSYGVNSTEKGDLSSESTVSRIRTEHFPLTLESARPSHTSQYLCASSEYLGRGTEAFFGQGTRLTVV.

V is TRBV15 and J is TRBJ1-4; 7 positions agree with TRBD1. The CDR3 is made up of 15 amino acids. Germline CDR1 LNHNV, CDR2 YYDKDF (reference sequence). V shed 5 bases and J 0 bases; nucleotides not matched to a gene: 3. CDR3 sequence (DNA): TGTGCCACCAGCCCCCAGGGGGCAACTAATGAAAAACTGTTTTTT. This encodes CATSPQGATNEKLFF.

The chain links TRBV9 to TRBJ2-1, with D tentatively TRBD2 (5 bases). V lost 0 bases and J 8 bases, leaving 15 bases between the germline ends. Per germline, CDR1 SGDLS and CDR2 YYNGEE. The CDR3 contains 15 residues. The CDR3 region has the DNA TGTGCCAGCAGCGTAGAGGTAGGTCCGGAGGATGAGCAGTTCTTC. Its protein product is CASSVEVGPEDEQFF.